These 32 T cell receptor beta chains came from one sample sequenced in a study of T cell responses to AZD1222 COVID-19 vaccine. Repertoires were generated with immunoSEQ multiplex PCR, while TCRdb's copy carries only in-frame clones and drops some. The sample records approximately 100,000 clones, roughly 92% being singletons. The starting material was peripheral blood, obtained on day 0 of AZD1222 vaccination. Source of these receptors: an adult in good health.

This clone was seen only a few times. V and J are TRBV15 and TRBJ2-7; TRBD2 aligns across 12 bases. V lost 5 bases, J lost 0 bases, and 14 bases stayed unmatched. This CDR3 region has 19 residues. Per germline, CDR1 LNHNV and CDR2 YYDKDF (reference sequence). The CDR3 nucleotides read TGTGCCACCAGCCCGAAATTACTAGCGGGGGGCCTTAGCTCCTACGAGCAGTACTTC. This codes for CATSPKLLAGGLSSYEQYF.

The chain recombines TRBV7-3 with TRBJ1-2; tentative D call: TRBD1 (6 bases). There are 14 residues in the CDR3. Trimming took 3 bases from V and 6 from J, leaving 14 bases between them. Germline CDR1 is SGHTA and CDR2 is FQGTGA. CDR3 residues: CASSFSRDTDGYTF. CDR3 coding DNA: TGTGCCAGCAGCTTTAGTCGGGACACAGATGGCTACACCTTC.

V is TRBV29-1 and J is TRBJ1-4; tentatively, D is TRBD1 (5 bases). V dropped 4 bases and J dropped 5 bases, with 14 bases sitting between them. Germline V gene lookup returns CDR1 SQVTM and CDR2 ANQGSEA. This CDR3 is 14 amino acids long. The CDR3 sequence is CSVVRGGKNEKLFF. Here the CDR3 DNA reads TGCAGCGTTGTCCGTGGGGGGAAGAATGAAAAACTGTTTTTT.

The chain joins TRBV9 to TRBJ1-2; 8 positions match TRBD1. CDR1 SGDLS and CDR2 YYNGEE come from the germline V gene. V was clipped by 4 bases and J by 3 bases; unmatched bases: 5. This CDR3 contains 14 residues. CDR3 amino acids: CASSPGGYDYGYTF. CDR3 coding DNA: TGTGCCAGCAGCCCAGGGGGCTATGACTATGGCTACACCTTC.

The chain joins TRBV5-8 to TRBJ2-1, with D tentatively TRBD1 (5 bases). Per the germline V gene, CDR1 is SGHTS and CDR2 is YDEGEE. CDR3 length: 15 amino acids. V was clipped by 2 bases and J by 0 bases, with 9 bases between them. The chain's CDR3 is CASSFGQGSYNEQFF. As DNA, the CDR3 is TGTGCCAGCAGCTTTGGCCAGGGCTCCTACAATGAGCAGTTCTTC.

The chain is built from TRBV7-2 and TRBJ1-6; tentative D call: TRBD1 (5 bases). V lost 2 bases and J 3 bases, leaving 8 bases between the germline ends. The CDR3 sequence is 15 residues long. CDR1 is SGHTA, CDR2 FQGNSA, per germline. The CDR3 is CASSLPGSYNSPLHF. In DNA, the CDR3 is TGTGCCAGCAGCTTACCAGGGAGCTATAATTCACCCCTCCACTTT.

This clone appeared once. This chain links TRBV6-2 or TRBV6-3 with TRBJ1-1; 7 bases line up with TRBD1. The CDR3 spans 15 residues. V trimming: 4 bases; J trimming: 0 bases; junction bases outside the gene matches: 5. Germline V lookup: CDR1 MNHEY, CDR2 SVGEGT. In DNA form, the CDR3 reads TGTGCCAGCAGTTCACCGGGACAGATGAACACTGAAGCTTTCTTT. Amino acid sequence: CASSSPGQMNTEAFF.

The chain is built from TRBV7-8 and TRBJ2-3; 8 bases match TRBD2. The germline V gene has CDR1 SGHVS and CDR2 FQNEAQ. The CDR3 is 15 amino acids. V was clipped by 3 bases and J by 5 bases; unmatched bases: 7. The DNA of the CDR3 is TGTGCCAGCAGCTTCTTTGACGCGGGGGGAGATACGCAGTATTTT. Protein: CASSFFDAGGDTQYF.

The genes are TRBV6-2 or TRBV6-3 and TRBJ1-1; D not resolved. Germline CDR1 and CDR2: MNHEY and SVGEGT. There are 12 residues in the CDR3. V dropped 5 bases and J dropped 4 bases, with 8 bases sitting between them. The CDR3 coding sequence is TGTGCCAGCAGTAGGGTGGGCACTGAAGCTTTCTTT. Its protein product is CASSRVGTEAFF.

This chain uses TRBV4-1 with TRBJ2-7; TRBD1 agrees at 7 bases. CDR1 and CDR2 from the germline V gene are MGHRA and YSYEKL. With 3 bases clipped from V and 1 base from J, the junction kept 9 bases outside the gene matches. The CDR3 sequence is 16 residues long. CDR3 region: CASSQPGQRVSYEQYF. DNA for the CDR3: TGCGCCAGCAGCCAGCCGGGACAGAGGGTATCCTACGAGCAGTACTTC.

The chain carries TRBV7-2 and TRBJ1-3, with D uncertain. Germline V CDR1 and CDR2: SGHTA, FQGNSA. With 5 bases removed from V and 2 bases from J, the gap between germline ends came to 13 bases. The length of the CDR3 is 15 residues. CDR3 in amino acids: CASSSMDRAGNTIYF. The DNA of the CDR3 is TGTGCCAGCAGCAGCATGGACCGGGCTGGAAACACCATATATTTT.

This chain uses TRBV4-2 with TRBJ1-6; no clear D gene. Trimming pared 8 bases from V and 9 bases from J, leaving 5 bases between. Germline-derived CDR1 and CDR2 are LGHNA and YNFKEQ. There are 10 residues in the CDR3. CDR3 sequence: CASGSSPLHF. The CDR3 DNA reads TGTGCCAGCGGAAGTTCACCCCTCCACTTT.

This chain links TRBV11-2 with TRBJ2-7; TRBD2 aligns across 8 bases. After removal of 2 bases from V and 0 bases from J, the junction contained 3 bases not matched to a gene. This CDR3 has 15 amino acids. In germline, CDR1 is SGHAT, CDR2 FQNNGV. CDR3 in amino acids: CASSLIAGPSYEQYF. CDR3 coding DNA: TGTGCCAGCAGCTTAATAGCGGGGCCCTCCTACGAGCAGTACTTC.

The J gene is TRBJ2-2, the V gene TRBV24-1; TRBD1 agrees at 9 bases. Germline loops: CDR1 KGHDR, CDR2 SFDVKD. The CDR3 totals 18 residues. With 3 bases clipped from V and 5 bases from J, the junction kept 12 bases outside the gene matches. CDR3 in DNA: TGTGCCACCAGTGATCTCAGGACAGGGGCGGGTATTACCGGGGAGCTGTTTTTT. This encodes CATSDLRTGAGITGELFF.

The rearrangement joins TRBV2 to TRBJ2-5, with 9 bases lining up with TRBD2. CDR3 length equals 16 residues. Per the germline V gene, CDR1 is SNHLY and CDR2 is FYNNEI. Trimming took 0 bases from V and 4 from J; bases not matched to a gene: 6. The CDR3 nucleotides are TGTGCCAGCAGTGAAGCGCAAGCGGGGGGTGTAGAGACCCAGTACTTC. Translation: CASSEAQAGGVETQYF.

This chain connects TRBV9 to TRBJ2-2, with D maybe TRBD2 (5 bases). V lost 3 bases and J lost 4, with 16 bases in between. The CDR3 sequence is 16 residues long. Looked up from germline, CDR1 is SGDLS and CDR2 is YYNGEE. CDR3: CASSASGLGGTGELFF. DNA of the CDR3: TGTGCCAGCAGCGCCTCAGGACTCGGCGGCACCGGGGAGCTGTTTTTT. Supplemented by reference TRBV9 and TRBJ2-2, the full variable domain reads DSGVTQTPKHLITATGQRVTLRCSPRSGDLSVYWYQQSLDQGLQFLIQYYNGEERAKGNILERFSAQQFPDLHSELNLSSLELGDSALYFCASSASGLGGTGELFFGEGSRLTVL.

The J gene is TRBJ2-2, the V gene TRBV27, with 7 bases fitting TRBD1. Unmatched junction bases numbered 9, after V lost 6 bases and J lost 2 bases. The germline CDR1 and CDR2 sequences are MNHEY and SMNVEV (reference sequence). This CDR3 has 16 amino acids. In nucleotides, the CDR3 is TGTGCCAGCAGCCCTCGGGACAGTCTTAACACCGGGGAGCTGTTTTTT. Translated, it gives CASSPRDSLNTGELFF.

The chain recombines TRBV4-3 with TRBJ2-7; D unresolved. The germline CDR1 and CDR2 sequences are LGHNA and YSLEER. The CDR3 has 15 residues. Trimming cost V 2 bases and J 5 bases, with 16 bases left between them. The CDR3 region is CASSQLVSAPDEQYF. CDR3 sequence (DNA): TGCGCCAGCAGCCAATTGGTCTCGGCCCCGGACGAGCAGTACTTC.

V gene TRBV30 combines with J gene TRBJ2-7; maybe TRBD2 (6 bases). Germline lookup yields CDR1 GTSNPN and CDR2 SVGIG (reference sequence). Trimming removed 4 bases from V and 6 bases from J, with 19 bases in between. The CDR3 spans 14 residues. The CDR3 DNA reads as TGTGCCTGGACCTTTGGGACTGGTGTTACCGAGCAGTACTTC. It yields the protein CAWTFGTGVTEQYF. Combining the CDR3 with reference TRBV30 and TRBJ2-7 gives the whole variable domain SQTIHQWPATLVQPVGSPLSLECTVEGTSNPNLYWYRQAAGRGLQLLFYSVGIGQISSEVPQNLSASRPQDRQFILSSKKLLLSDSGFYLCAWTFGTGVTEQYFGPGTRLTVT.

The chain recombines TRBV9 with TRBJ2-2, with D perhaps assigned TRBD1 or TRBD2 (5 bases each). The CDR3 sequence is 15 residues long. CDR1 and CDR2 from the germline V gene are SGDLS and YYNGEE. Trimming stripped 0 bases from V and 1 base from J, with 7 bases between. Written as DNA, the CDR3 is TGTGCCAGCAGCGTAGGGGGGTGGAACACCGGGGAGCTGTTTTTT. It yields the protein CASSVGGWNTGELFF.

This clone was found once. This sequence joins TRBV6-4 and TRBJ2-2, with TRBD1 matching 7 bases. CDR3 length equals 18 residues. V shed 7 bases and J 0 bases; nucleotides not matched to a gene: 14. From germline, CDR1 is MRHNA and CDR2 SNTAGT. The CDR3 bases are TGTGCCAGCACTCCCCGCTCGGGACAGTTTCCGAACACCGGGGAGCTGTTTTTT. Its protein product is CASTPRSGQFPNTGELFF.

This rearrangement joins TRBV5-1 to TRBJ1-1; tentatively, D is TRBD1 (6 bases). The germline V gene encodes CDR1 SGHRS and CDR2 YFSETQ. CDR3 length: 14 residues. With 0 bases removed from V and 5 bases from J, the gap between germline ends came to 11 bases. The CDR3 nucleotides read TGCGCCAGCAGCTTGGTGGGGGCGCGTACTGAAGCTTTCTTT. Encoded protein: CASSLVGARTEAFF. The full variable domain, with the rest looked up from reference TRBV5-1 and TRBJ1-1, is KAGVTQTPRYLIKTRGQQVTLSCSPISGHRSVSWYQQTPGQGLQFLFEYFSETQRNKGNFPGRFSGRQFSNSRSEMNVSTLELGDSALYLCASSLVGARTEAFFGQGTRLTVV.

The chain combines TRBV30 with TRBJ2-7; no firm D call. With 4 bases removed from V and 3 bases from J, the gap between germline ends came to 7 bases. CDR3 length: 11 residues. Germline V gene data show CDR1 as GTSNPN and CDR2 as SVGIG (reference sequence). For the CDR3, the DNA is TGTGCCTGGACCACGGGCTACGAGCAGTACTTC. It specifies CAWTTGYEQYF.

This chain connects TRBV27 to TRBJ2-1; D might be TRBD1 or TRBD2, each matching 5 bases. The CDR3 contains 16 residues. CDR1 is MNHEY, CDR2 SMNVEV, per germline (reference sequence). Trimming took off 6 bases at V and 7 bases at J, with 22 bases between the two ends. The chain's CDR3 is CASSSKMSGLGNEQFF. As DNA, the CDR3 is TGTGCCAGCAGCTCTAAGATGTCGGGGCTAGGGAATGAGCAGTTCTTC.

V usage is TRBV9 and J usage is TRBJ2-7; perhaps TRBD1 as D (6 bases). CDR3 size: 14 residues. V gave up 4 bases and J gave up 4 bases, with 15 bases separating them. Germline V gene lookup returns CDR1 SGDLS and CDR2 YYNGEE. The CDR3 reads CASSFTGQPYEQYF. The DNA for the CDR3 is TGTGCCAGCAGCTTCACAGGACAGCCGTACGAGCAGTACTTC.

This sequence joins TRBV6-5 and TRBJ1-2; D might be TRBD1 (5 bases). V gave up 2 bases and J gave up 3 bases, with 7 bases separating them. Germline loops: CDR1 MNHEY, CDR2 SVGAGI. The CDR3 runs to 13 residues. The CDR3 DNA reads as TGTGCCAGCAGTTACCGCAGGGACTATGGCTACACCTTC. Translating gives CASSYRRDYGYTF.

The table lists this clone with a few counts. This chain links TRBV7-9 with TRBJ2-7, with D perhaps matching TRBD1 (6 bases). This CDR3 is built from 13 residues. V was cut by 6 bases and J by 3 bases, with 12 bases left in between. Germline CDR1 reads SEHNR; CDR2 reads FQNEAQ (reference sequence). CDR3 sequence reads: CASRLGQFYEQYF. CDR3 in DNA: TGTGCCAGCAGACTAGGACAGTTCTACGAGCAGTACTTC.

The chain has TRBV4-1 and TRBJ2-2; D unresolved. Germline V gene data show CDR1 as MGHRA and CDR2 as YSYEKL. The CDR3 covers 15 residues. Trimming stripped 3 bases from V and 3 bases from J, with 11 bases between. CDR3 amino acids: CASSQPALHTGELFF. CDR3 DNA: TGCGCCAGCAGCCAGCCGGCGCTCCACACCGGGGAGCTGTTTTTT.

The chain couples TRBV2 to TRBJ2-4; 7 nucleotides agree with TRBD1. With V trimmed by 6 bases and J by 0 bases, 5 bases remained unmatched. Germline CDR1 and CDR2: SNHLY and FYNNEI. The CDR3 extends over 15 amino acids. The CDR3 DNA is TGTGCCAGCAGGGGACAGTCTCTAGCCAAAAACATTCAGTACTTC. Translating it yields CASRGQSLAKNIQYF.

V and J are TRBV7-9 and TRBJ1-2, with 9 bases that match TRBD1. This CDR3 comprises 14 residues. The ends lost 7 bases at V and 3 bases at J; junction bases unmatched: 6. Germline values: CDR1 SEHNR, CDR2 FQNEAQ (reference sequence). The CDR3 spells CASTKGQGHYGYTF. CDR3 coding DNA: TGTGCCAGCACCAAGGGACAGGGTCACTATGGCTACACCTTC.

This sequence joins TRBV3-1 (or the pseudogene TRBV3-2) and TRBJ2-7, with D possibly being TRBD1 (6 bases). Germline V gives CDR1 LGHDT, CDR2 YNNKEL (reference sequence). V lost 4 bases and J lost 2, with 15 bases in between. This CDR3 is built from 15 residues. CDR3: CASSLIPGQAYEQYF. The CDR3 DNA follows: TGTGCCAGCAGCCTTATCCCGGGACAAGCCTACGAGCAGTACTTC.

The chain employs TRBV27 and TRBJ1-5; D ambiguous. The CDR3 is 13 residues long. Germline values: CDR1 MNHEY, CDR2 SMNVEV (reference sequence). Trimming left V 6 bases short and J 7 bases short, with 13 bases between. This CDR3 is CASSDDPDQPQHF. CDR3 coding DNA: TGTGCCAGCAGCGATGACCCGGACCAGCCCCAGCATTTT.